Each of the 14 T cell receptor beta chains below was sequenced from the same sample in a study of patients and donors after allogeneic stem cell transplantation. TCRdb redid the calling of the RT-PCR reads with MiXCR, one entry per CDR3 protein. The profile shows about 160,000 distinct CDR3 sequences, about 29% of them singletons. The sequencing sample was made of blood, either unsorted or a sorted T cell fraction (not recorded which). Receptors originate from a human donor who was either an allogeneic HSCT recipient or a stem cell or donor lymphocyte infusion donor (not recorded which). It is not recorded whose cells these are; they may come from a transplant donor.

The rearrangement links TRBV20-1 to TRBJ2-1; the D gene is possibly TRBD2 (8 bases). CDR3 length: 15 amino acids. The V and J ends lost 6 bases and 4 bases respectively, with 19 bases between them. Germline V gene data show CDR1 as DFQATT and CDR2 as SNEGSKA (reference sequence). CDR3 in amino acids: CSASGLAGGYNEQFF. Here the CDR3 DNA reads TGCAGTGCAAGTGGACTAGCAGGGGGGTACAATGAGCAGTTCTTC.

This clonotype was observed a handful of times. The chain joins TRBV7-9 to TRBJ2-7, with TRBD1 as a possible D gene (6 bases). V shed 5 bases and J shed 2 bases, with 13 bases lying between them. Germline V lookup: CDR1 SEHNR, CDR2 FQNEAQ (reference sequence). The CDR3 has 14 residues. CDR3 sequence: CASSPSQGPYEQYF. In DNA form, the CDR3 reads TGTGCCAGCAGCCCATCACAGGGCCCCTACGAGCAGTACTTC.

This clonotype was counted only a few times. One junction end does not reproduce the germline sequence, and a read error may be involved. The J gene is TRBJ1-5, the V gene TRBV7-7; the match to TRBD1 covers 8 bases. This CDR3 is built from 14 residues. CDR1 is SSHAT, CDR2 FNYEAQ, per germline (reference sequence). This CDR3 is CASSFRQGNQPQHF. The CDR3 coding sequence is TGTGCTAGCAGCTTCAGACAGGGGAATCAGCCCCAGCATTTT.

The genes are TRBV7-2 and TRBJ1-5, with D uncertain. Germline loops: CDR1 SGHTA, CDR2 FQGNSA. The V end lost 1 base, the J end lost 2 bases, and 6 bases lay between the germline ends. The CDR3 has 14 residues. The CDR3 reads CASSLGYGNQPQHF. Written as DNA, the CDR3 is TGTGCCAGCAGCTTAGGGTATGGCAATCAGCCCCAGCATTTT.

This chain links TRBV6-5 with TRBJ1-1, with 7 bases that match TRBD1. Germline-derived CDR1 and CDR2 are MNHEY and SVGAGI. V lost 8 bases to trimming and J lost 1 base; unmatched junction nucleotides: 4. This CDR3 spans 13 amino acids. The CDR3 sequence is CASGGQWNTEAFF. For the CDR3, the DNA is TGTGCCAGCGGGGGACAGTGGAACACTGAAGCTTTCTTT.

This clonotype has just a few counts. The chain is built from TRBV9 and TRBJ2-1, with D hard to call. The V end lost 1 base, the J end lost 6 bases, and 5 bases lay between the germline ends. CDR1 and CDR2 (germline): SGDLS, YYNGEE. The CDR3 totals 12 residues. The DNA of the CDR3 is TGTGCCAGCAGCGTACTTGGCAATGAGCAGTTCTTC. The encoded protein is CASSVLGNEQFF.

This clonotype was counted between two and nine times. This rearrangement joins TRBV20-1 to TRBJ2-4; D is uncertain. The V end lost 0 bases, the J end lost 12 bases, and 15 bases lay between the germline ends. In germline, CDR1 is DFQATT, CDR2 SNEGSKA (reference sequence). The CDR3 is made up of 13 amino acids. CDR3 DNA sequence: TGCAGTGCTAGAGATGTCCTAGTAAGCACTCAGTACTTC. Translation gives CSARDVLVSTQYF.

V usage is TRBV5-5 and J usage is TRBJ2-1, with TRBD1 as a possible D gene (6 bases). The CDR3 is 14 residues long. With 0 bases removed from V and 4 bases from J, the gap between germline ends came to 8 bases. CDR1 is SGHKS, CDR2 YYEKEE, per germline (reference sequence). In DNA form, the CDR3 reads TGTGCCAGCAGCTTGGGACAGGAGTACAATGAGCAGTTCTTC. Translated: CASSLGQEYNEQFF.

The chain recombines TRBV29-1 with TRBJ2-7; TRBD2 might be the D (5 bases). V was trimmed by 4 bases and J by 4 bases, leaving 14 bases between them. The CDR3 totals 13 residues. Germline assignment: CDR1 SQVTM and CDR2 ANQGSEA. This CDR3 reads CSVVTDGLYEQYF. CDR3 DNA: TGCAGCGTTGTTACGGACGGACTTTACGAGCAGTACTTC.

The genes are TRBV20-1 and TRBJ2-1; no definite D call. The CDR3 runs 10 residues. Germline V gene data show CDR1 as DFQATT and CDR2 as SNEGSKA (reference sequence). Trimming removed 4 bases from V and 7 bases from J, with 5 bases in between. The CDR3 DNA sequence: TGCAGTGCTAAGGGAAATGAGCAGTTCTTC. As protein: CSAKGNEQFF.

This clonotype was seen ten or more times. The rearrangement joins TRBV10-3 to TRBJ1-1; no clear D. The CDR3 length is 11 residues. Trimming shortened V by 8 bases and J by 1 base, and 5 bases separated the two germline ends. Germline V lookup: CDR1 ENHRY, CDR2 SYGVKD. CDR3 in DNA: TGTGCCATCTCTCAGAACACTGAAGCTTTCTTT. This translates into CAISQNTEAFF.

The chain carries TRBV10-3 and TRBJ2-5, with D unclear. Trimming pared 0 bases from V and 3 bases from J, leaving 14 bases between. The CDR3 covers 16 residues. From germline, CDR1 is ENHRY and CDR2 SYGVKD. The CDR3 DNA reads TGTGCCATCAGTGAGTCAAAGGGATTAATAGAAGAGACCCAGTACTTC. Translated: CAISESKGLIEETQYF.

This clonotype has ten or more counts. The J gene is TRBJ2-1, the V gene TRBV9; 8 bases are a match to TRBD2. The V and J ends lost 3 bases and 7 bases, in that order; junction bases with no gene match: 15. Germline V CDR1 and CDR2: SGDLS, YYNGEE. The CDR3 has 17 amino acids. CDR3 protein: CASSARTAWTSPNEQFF. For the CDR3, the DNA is TGTGCCAGCAGCGCCCGGACAGCTTGGACTAGCCCGAATGAGCAGTTCTTC.

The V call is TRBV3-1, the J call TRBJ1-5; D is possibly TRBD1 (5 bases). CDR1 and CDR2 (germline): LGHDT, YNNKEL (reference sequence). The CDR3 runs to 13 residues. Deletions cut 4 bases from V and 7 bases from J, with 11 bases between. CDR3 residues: CASSPAGGQPQHF. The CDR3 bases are TGTGCCAGCAGCCCCGCGGGGGGGCAGCCCCAGCATTTT. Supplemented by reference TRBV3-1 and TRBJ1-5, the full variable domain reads DTAVSQTPKYLVTQMGNDKSIKCEQNLGHDTMYWYKQDSKKFLKIMFSYNNKELIINETVPNRFSPKSPDKAHLNLHINSLELGDSAVYFCASSPAGGQPQHFGDGTRLSIL.